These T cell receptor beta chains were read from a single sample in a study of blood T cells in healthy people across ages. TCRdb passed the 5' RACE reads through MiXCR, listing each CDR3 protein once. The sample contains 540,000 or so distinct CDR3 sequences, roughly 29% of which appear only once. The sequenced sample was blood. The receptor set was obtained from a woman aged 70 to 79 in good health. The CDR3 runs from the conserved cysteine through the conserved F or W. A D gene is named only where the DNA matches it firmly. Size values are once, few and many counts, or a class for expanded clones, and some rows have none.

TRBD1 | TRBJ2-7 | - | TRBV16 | TGTGCCAGCAGCCAACCGGGACAGGGGTTATACGAGCAGTACTTC | CASSQPGQGLYEQYF
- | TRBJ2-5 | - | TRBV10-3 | TGTGCCATCAGTGGGTCTGGGGGCGAAGAGACCCAGTACTTC | CAISGSGGEETQYF
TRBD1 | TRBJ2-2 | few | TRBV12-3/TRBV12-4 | TGTGCCAGCAGCTCAAGCTCAGGGGGCGTGAGTCACGGGGAGCTGTTTTTT | CASSSSSGGVSHGELFF
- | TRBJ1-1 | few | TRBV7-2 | TGTGCCAGCAGCTCCCAGCGACAGGAGTACACTGAAGCTTTCTTT | CASSSQRQEYTEAFF
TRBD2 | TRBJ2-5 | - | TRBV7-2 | TGTGCCAGCAGCCCTAGCGGGGGTCGGGGCGAGACCCAGTACTTC | CASSPSGGRGETQYF
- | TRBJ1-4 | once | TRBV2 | TGTGCCAGCAGGGGGGTTCGTGGGGGCGGCCCACGGAATGAACAACTGTCTTTT | CASRGVRGGGPRNEQLSF
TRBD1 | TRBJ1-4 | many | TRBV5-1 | TGCGCCAGCAGACGCGGACAGGCTAATGAAAAACTGTTTTTT | CASRRGQANEKLFF
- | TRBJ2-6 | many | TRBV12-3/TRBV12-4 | TGTGCCAGCAGTTGGTCAGGAGCCAACGTCCTGACTTTC | CASSWSGANVLTF
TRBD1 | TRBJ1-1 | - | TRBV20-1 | TGCAGTGCTAGTAGGGGAGTACAGGGGGATACTGAAGCTTTCTTT | CSASRGVQGDTEAFF
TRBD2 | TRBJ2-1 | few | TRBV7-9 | TGTGCCAGCAGCTTAGAGCGGGGAAAGCAGTTCTTC | CASSLERGKQFF
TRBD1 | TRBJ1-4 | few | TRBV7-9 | TGTGCCAGCAGCGTGGGGACAGGGGGCGATGAAAAACTGTTTTTT | CASSVGTGGDEKLFF
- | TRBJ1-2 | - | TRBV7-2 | TGTGCCAGCAGCCCCGGGACGTCAGAGCTCCCTTACACCTTC | CASSPGTSELPYTF
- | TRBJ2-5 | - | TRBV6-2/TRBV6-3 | TGTGCCACCATAGCCGGGGGGCGAGAGACCCAGTACTTC | CATIAGGRETQYF
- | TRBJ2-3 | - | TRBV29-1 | TGCAGCGTTTTATCCTCTCGGGATACGCAGTATTTT | CSVLSSRDTQYF
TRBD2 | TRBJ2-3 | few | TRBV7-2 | TGTGCCAGCATCCTACTAGCGGGGGGATCAGATACGCAGTATTTT | CASILLAGGSDTQYF
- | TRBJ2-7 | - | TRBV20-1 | TGCAGTGCTTCTACAGACTACGAGCAGTACTTC | CSASTDYEQYF
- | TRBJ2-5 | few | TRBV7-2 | TGTGCCAGCAGCTACCCTGCTAGCGACCAAGAGACCCAGTACTTC | CASSYPASDQETQYF
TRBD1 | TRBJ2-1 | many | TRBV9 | TGTGCCAGCAGTGCCGGGACAGGGGGACACAATGAGCAGTTCTTC | CASSAGTGGHNEQFF
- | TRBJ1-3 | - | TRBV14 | TGTGCCAGCAGCCCCCATGCCACTGGAAACACCATATATTTT | CASSPHATGNTIYF
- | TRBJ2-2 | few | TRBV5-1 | TGCGCCAGCAGCTATCCTTTCTCGGGGACACCGAACACCGGGGAGCTGTTTTTT | CASSYPFSGTPNTGELFF
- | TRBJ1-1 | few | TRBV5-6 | TGTGCCAGCAGCTTGGGCTGGACGGCCGGAGAAGCTTTCTTT | CASSLGWTAGEAFF
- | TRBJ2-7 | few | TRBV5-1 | TGCGCCAGCAGATTTATCGGCGACGAGCAGTACTTC | CASRFIGDEQYF
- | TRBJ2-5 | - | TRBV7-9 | TGTACCAGCAGCCCCTCCGCGGAGACCCAGTACTTC | CTSSPSAETQYF
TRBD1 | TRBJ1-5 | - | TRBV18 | TGTGCCAGCTCACCACTCGGACAGGGGGATCAGCCCCAGCATTTT | CASSPLGQGDQPQHF
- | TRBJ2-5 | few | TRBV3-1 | TGTGCCAGCAGCCAAGGCGGGTCCCGGCGAGAGCAGTACTTC | CASSQGGSRREQYF
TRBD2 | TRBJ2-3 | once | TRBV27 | TGTGCCAGCAGTTTATCATTCCCGCGAGCGGGGGGGGCAAGAGATACGCAGTATTTT | CASSLSFPRAGGARDTQYF
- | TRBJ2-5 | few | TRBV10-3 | TGTGCCATCAGTGAGGATAACCGACAAGAGACCCAGTACTTC | CAISEDNRQETQYF
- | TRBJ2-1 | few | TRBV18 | TGTGCCAGCTCCCTGCGGACTCAGGGACTCGGTGGGCAGTTCTTC | CASSLRTQGLGGQFF